This T cell receptor (beta chain) was identified during a study of T cells in women clearing cervical HPV infection. Study context: Controls were women whose single incident HPV16 infection cleared within 12 months without precancer or cancer.

V lost 1 base and J lost 5; bases outside the gene matches: 11. This CDR3 contains 17 residues. CDR1 SGHTA and CDR2 FQGTGA come from the germline V gene. MY09/MY11 PCR detected cervical HPV DNA; dot-blot assigned genotypes. On this clone itself: The read ends 3 residues shy of where the CDR3 ends; the end is completed using the germline J gene. Other nucleotide sequences from this sample produce the same CDR3.

The protocol was immunoSEQ multiplex PCR, while the TCRdb copy is restricted to in-frame clones and leaves out a portion. The sample has more than 25,000 clones; the top ten hold over 8.5%. The chain employs TRBV7-3 and TRBJ2-3, with 8 bases matching TRBD1. The receptor's source is a woman aged 18 to 75 with a cervical HPV16 infection that either progressed to CIN3+ or cleared (not recorded which). The sequenced material came from blood buffy coat. The covered CDR3 bases are TGTGCCAGCAGCTTAAGGCCCCAGGGGGCAAGGGGAGATACG. The encoded protein is CASSLRPQGARGDT. The complete CDR3 protein is CASSLRPQGARGDTQYF.